This TCR beta chain is from a study of CD8 T cells in Susac syndrome. On this clonotype: The antigen is unknown.

General study findings and limits: The authors acknowledged that the study's TCR sequencing and HLA analysis involved relatively few individuals.

Reverse transcription used 0.5 to 1 ug RNA and random hexamers. Using its own MiXCR run on the immunoSEQ multiplex PCR reads, TCRdb lists one record per CDR3 protein. The data contain about 140,000 distinct CDR3 sequences, around 93% of them seen just once; the ten biggest clones take up roughly 0.15%. Looked up from germline, CDR1 is SQVTM and CDR2 is ANQGSEA. This CDR3 region has 15 residues. V was pared by 6 bases and J by 3 bases, with 21 bases between. The sequenced sample consisted of CD4+ T cells from PBMCs. The clonotype originates from a human donor with Susac syndrome. The chain uses TRBV29-1 and TRBJ2-7, with a possible D match to TRBD2 (6 bases). CDR3 in amino acids: CSVRGTGLLSYEQYF. CDR3 DNA sequence: TGCAGCGTCCGCGGGACGGGCCTACTTAGCTACGAGCAGTACTTC.